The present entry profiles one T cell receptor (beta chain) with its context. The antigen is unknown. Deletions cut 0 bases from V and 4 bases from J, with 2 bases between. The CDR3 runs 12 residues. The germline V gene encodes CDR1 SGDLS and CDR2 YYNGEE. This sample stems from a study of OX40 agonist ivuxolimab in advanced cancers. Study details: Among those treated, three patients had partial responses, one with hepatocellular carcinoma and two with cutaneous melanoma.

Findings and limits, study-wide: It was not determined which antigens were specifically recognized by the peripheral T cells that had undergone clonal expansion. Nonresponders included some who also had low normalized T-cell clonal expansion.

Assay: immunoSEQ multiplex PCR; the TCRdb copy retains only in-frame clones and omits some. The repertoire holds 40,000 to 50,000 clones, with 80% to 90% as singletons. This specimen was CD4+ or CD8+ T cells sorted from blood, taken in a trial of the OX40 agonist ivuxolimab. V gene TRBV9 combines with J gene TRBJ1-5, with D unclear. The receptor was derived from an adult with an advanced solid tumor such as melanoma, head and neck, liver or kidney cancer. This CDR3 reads CASSVGNQPQHF. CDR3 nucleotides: TGTGCCAGCAGCGTAGGGAATCAGCCCCAGCATTTT.